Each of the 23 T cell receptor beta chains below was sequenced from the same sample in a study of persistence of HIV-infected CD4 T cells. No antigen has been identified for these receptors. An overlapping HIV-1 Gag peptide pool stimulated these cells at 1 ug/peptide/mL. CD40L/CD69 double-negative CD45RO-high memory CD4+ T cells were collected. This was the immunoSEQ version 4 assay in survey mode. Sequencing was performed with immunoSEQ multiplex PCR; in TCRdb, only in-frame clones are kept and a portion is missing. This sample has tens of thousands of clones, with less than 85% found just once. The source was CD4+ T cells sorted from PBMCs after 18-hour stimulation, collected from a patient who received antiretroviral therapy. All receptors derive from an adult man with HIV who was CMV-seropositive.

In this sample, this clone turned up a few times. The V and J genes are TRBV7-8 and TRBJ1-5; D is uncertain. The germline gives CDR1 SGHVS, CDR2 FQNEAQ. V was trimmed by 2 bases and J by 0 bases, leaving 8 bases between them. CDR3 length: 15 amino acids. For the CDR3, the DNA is TGTGCCAGCAGCTTAACGGGAAATAGCAATCAGCCCCAGCATTTT. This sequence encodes CASSLTGNSNQPQHF. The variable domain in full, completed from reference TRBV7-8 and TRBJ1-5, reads GAGVSQSPRYKVAKRGQDVALRCDPISGHVSLFWYQQALGQGPEFLTYFQNEAQLDKSGLPSDRFFAERPEGSVSTLKIQRTQQEDSAVYLCASSLTGNSNQPQHFGDGTRLSIL.

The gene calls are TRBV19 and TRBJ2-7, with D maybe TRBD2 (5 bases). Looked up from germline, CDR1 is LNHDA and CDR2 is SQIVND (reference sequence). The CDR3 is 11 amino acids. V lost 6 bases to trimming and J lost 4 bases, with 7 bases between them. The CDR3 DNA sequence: TGTGCCAGTAGATCGGGGTACGAGCAGTACTTC. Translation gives CASRSGYEQYF.

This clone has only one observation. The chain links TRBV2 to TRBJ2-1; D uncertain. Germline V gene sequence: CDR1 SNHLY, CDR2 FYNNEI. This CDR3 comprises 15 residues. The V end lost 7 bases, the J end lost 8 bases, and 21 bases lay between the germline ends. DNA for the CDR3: TGTGCCAGCATCAACGAGCATACTCCAAGGGATGAGCAGTTCTTC. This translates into CASINEHTPRDEQFF.

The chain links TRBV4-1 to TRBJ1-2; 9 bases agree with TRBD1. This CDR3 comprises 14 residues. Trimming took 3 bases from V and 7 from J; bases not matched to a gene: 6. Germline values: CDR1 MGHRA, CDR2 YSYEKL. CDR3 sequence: CASSHAQGASGYTF. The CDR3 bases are TGCGCCAGCAGCCATGCACAGGGGGCGAGTGGCTACACCTTC.

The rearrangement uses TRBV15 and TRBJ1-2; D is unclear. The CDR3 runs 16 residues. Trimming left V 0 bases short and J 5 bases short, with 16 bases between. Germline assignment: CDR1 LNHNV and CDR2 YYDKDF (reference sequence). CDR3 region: CATSRDFPARSYGYTF. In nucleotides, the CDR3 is TGTGCCACCAGCAGAGATTTCCCCGCTAGGTCTTATGGCTACACCTTC.

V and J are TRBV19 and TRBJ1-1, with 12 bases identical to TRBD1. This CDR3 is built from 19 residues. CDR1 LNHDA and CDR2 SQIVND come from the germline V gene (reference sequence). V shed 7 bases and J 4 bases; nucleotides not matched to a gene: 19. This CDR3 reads CASTLRGPGQGAVGTEAFF. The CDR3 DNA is TGTGCCAGTACCTTAAGAGGGCCGGGACAGGGGGCAGTGGGCACTGAAGCTTTCTTT.

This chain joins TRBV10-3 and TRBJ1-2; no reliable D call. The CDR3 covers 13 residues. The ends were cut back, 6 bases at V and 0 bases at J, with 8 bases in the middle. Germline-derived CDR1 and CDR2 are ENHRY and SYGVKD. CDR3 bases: TGTGCCATCAGAGAAGAGACTAACTATGGCTACACCTTC. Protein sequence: CAIREETNYGYTF.

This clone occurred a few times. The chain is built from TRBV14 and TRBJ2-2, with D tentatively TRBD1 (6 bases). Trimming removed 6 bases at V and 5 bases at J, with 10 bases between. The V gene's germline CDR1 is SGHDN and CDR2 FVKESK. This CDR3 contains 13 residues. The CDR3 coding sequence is TGTGCCAGCAGGCATAGGGGGACCGGGGAGCTGTTTTTT. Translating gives CASRHRGTGELFF.

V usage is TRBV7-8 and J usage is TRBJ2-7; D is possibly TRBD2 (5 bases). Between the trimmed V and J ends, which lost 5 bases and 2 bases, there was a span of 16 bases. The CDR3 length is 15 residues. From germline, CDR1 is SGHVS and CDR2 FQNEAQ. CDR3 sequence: CASSRIGRGTYEQYF. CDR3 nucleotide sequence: TGTGCCAGCAGCCGGATAGGACGGGGAACCTACGAGCAGTACTTC.

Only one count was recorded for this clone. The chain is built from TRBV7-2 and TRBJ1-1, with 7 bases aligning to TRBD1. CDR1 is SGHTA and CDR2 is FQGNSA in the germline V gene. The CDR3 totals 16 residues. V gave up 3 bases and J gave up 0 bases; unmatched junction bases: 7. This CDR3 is CASSLGQPLLNTEAFF. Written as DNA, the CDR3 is TGTGCCAGCAGCTTGGGACAGCCCCTTTTGAACACTGAAGCTTTCTTT.

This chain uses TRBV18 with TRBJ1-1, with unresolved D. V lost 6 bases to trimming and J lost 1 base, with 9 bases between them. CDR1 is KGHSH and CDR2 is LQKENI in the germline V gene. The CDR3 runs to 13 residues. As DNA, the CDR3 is TGTGCCAGCTCTAAGGATGGGAACACTGAAGCTTTCTTT. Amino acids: CASSKDGNTEAFF.

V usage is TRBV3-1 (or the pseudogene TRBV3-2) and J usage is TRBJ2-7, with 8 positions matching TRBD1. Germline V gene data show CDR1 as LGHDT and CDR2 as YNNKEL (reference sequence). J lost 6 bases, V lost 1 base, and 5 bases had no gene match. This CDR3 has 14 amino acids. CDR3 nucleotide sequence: TGTGCCAGCAGCCAAGGGGTCAGGGGGCCCGAGCAGTACTTC. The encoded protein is CASSQGVRGPEQYF.

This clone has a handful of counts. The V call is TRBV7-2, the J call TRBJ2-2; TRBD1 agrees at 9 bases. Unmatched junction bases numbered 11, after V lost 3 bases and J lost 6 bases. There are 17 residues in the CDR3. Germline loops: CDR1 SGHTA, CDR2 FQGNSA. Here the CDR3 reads CASSLGKGTGTPGELFF. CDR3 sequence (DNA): TGTGCCAGCAGCTTGGGGAAAGGGACAGGGACTCCCGGGGAGCTGTTTTTT.

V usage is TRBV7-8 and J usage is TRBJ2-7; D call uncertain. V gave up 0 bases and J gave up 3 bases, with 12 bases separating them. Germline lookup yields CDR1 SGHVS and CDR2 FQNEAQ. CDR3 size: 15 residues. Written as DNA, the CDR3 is TGTGCCAGCAGCTTAGCGCAATCTCCCCTCTACGAGCAGTACTTC. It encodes CASSLAQSPLYEQYF.

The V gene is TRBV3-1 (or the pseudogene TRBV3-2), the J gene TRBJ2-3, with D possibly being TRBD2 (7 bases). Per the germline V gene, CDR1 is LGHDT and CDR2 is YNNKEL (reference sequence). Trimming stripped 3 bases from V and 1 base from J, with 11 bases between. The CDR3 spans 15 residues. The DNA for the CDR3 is TGTGCCAGCAGCCAGACGGGGGGCGGCACAGATACGCAGTATTTT. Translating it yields CASSQTGGGTDTQYF.

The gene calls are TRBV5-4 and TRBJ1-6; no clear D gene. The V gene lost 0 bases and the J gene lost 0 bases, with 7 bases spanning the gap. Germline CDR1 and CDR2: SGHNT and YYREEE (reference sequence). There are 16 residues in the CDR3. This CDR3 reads CASSLGPSSYNSPLHF. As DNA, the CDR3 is TGTGCCAGCAGCTTGGGGCCGAGCTCCTATAATTCACCCCTCCACTTT. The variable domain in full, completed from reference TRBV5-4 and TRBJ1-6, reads ETGVTQSPTHLIKTRGQQVTLRCSSQSGHNTVSWYQQALGQGPQFIFQYYREEENGRGNFPPRFSGLQFPNYSSELNVNALELDDSALYLCASSLGPSSYNSPLHFGNGTRLTVT.

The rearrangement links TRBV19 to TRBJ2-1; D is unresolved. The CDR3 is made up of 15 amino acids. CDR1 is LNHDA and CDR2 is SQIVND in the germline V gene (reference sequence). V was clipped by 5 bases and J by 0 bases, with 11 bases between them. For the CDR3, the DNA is TGTGCCAGTAGTCGTACTGAGAGCTCCTACAATGAGCAGTTCTTC. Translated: CASSRTESSYNEQFF.

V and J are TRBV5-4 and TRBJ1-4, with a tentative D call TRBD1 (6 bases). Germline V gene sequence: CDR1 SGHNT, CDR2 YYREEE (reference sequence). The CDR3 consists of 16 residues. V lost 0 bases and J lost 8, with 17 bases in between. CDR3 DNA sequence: TGTGCCAGCAGCTTGGATAGTCAGGGGATTGGAGAAAAACTGTTTTTT. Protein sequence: CASSLDSQGIGEKLFF.

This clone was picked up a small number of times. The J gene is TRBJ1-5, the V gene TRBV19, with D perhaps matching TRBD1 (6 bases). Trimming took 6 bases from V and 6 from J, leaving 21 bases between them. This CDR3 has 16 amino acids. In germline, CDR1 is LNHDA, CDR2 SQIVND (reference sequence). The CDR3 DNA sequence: TGTGCCAGTAGGGAAGCCTCACAGGGCCGCGGTCAGCCCCAGCATTTT. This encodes CASREASQGRGQPQHF.

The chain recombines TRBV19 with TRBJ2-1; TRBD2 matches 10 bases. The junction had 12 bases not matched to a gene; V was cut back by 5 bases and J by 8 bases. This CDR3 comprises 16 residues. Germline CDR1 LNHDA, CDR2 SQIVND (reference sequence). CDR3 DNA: TGTGCCAGTAGTCTCAGCGGGGGGGCAAACCTAGATGAGCAGTTCTTC. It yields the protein CASSLSGGANLDEQFF. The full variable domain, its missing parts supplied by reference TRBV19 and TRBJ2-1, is DGGITQSPKYLFRKEGQNVTLSCEQNLNHDAMYWYRQDPGQGLRLIYYSQIVNDFQKGDIAEGYSVSREKKESFPLTVTSAQKNPTAFYLCASSLSGGANLDEQFFGPGTRLTVL.

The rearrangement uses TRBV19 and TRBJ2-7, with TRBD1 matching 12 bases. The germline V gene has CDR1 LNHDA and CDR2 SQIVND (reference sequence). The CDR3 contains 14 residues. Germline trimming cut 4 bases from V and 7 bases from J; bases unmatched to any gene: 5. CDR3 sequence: CASSRGQGAREQYF. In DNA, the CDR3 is TGTGCCAGTAGTAGGGGACAGGGGGCGCGGGAGCAGTACTTC.

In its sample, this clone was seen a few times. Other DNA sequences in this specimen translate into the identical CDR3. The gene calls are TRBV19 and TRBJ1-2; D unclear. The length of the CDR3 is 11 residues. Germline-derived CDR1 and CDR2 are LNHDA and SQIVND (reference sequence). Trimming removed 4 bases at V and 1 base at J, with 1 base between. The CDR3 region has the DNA TGTGCCAGTAGTAATAACTATGGCTACACCTTC. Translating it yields CASSNNYGYTF.

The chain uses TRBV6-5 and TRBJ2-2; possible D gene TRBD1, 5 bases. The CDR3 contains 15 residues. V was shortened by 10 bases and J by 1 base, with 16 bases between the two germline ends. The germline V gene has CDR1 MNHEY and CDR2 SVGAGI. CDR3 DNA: TGTGCCACCCTGATGGGCAGGGTGAACACCGGGGAGCTGTTTTTT. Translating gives CATLMGRVNTGELFF.